This TCR beta chain derives from a study of cytomegalovirus exposure and HLA in healthy donors. Assay used: immunoSEQ multiplex PCR; TCRdb lists only in-frame clones, some missing. The sample holds about 120,000 clones, roughly nine tenths seen once. Study-wide results and caveats: With high specificity and sensitivity, the classifier reportedly diagnosed cytomegalovirus status. Clusters of TCRs from the first cohort tended to co-occur in the 120 or so validation repertoires (as a later analysis found).

The CDR3 has 14 residues. There are a few counts of this clone. The antigen remains undetermined. The J gene is TRBJ2-7, the V gene TRBV21-1; the table's D call, TRBD2, has no DNA check behind it. TRBV21-1 has pseudogene status. The sequenced sample was PBMCs. The sequence was obtained from a woman aged 18 to 35 in good health and CMV-seronegative. The CDR3 bases are TGTGCCAGCAGGAAGCGGGAGGCTTCCTACGAGCAGTACTTC. Its translation: CASRKREASYEQYF.